This T cell receptor (beta chain) originates from a study of T cell repertoires in cytomegalovirus infection. Across the whole study: CMV infection and matching HLA type were both indicated by public TCR beta signatures.

Trimming removed 1 base from V and 0 bases from J, with 10 bases in between. The germline gives CDR1 SGHNT, CDR2 YENEEA. The CDR3 extends over 16 amino acids. Via MiXCR, TCRdb re-called the reads, giving one row per CDR3 protein. This table has some 220,000 distinct CDR3 sequences, roughly 12% appearing once. This clonotype was seen many times. This receptor was obtained from a human donor in good health (CMV status not recorded). Some clones in this sample may be carry-over from other donors' samples. The V call is TRBV11-3, the J call TRBJ1-3; D remains ambiguous. Sequencing was carried out using PBMCs. CDR3 in amino acids: CASSLVSASSGNTIYF. CDR3 nucleotides: TGTGCCAGCAGCTTAGTTTCTGCGAGCTCTGGAAACACCATATATTTT.